The source of this T cell receptor beta chain is a study of cytomegalovirus exposure and HLA in healthy donors. The study, taken as a whole, reports: Cytomegalovirus-associated status was assigned to around 160 TCR beta chains.

The CDR3 runs to 12 residues. Trimming removed 7 bases from V and 0 bases from J; junction bases left unmatched: 2. Germline CDR1 SQVTM, CDR2 ANQGSEA. About this clone itself: Its antigen is still unknown.

The PCR contained 60 Vbeta and 13 Jbeta primers. Assay used: immunoSEQ multiplex PCR; TCRdb lists only in-frame clones, some missing. Seen here are 90,000 to 150,000 clones, roughly 80% observed once, and the top ten hold less than 3.5%. The chain couples TRBV29-1 to TRBJ1-2; 7 nucleotides line up with TRBD1. The sequence was collected from a female donor in good health and CMV-seronegative. The sequenced sample consisted of PBMCs. The CDR3 coding sequence is TGCAGCGCGCAGGGGGCTAACTATGGCTACACCTTC. Translating gives CSAQGANYGYTF. Full variable domain (remainder filled in from reference TRBV29-1 and TRBJ1-2): SAVISQKPSRDICQRGTSLTIQCQVDSQVTMMFWYRQQPGQSLTLIATANQGSEATYESGFVIDKFPISRPNLTFSTLTVSNMSPEDSSIYLCSAQGANYGYTFGSGTRLTVV.